Each of the 10 T cell receptor beta chains below was sequenced from the same sample in a study of cytomegalovirus exposure and HLA in healthy donors. With 60 Vbeta and 13 Jbeta primers, the PCR was carried out. Clones were sequenced by immunoSEQ multiplex PCR, and TCRdb holds only the in-frame ones, with some missing. Of 140,000 to 150,000 clones in the sample, nearly 80% are singletons; the top ten hold 1.7%. Sequencing was carried out using PBMCs. The receptors were gathered from a woman under 40 in good health and CMV-seronegative.

The chain has TRBV7-9 and TRBJ2-7, with 7 bases fitting TRBD2. CDR1 is SEHNR, CDR2 FQNEAQ, per germline (reference sequence). V shed 5 bases and J 3 bases; nucleotides not matched to a gene: 10. This CDR3 has 15 amino acids. The DNA of the CDR3 is TGTGCCAGCAGCCCCCGCCCCGGGGGGAACTACGAGCAGTACTTC. Residues: CASSPRPGGNYEQYF.

The chain is built from TRBV4-3 and TRBJ1-1; tentatively, D is TRBD1 (5 bases). V was cut by 6 bases and J by 1 base, with 18 bases left in between. Germline V gives CDR1 LGHNA, CDR2 YSLEER. The CDR3 totals 16 residues. The CDR3 spells CASRPAMGQKNTEAFF. The CDR3 DNA reads TGCGCCAGCAGACCGGCGATGGGGCAGAAGAACACTGAAGCTTTCTTT.

The V call is TRBV5-5, the J call TRBJ2-7; D perhaps matches TRBD2 (6 bases). The CDR3 loop spans 13 amino acids. Germline V gene sequence: CDR1 SGHKS, CDR2 YYEKEE (reference sequence). The ends were cut back, 3 bases at V and 11 bases at J, with 18 bases in the middle. This CDR3 reads CASSSPGDRDEYF. Here the CDR3 DNA reads TGTGCCAGCAGCTCACCGGGAGATCGGGATGAGTACTTC.

The gene calls are TRBV4-3 and TRBJ1-4; D unclear. CDR1 and CDR2 from the germline V gene are LGHNA and YSLEER. The V end lost 1 base, the J end lost 0 bases, and 9 bases lay between the germline ends. The CDR3 extends over 16 amino acids. CDR3 protein: CASSQGLLTTNEKLFF. The CDR3 coding sequence is TGCGCCAGCAGCCAAGGACTGCTCACAACTAATGAAAAACTGTTTTTT.

This clone has a handful of counts. This chain connects TRBV27 to TRBJ1-1; no clear D gene. This CDR3 is built from 13 residues. Trimming removed 3 bases from V and 5 bases from J, with 10 bases in between. In germline, CDR1 is MNHEY, CDR2 SMNVEV (reference sequence). CDR3 coding DNA: TGTGCCAGCAGTTTTGGCGCGGGGACTGAAGCTTTCTTT. Its translation: CASSFGAGTEAFF.

Note on this clone: Additional DNA sequences in this sample encode the identical CDR3. V usage is TRBV18 and J usage is TRBJ1-2, with 9 bases identical to TRBD1. J was trimmed by 8 bases and V by 3 bases; bases with no gene match: 4. The CDR3 length is 13 residues. Germline loops: CDR1 KGHSH, CDR2 LQKENI. The CDR3 is CASSPGQGEGYTF. The CDR3 DNA follows: TGTGCCAGCTCACCGGGACAGGGCGAGGGCTACACCTTC.

The V and J genes are TRBV2 and TRBJ1-5; D not resolved. Germline values: CDR1 SNHLY, CDR2 FYNNEI. The CDR3 is 16 residues long. Between the trimmed V and J ends, which lost 5 bases and 3 bases, there was a span of 17 bases. The DNA of the CDR3 is TGTGCCAGCAGTATTACCGGGATTTTCCCCAATCAGCCCCAGCATTTT. It codes for CASSITGIFPNQPQHF.

This rearrangement joins TRBV11-1 to TRBJ2-3; D might be TRBD2 (5 bases). V was trimmed by 1 base and J by 2 bases, leaving 13 bases between them. The CDR3 spans 16 residues. Germline V CDR1 and CDR2: SGHAT, FQDESV (reference sequence). In DNA, the CDR3 is TGTGCCAGCAGCTTAGTTCGTCTAGCCACCACAGATACGCAGTATTTT. Translating it yields CASSLVRLATTDTQYF.

This chain joins TRBV5-6 and TRBJ1-3; D may be TRBD1 (6 bases). CDR3 size: 14 residues. CDR1 and CDR2 from the germline V gene are SGHDT and YYEEEE. The ends were cut back, 2 bases at V and 5 bases at J, with 11 bases in the middle. CDR3 in DNA: TGTGCCAGCAGCTTCACCCAGGGGAGAAACACCATATATTTT. This codes for CASSFTQGRNTIYF.

The rearrangement joins TRBV7-9 to TRBJ1-1, with a possible D match to TRBD1 (5 bases). V was clipped by 3 bases and J by 0 bases, with 11 bases between them. From germline, CDR1 is SEHNR and CDR2 FQNEAQ (reference sequence). The CDR3 sequence is 15 residues long. The CDR3 spells CASSLGGGLNTEAFF. CDR3 in DNA: TGTGCCAGCAGCTTGGGGGGAGGACTGAACACTGAAGCTTTCTTT. Drawing the rest from reference TRBV7-9 and TRBJ1-1, the complete variable domain is DTGVSQNPRHKITKRGQNVTFRCDPISEHNRLYWYRQTLGQGPEFLTYFQNEAQLEKSRLLSDRFSAERPKGSFSTLEIQRTEQGDSAMYLCASSLGGGLNTEAFFGQGTRLTVV.